This T cell receptor (beta chain) derives from a study of blood T cell repertoires in COVID-19. Study-level information: The samples span acute and convalescent COVID-19 from the United States, Italy and Spain.

Assay: immunoSEQ multiplex PCR; the TCRdb copy retains only in-frame clones and omits some. Among under 200,000 clones listed, roughly 84% were seen once. The source is a man aged 45-65 years with active or convalescent COVID-19. Sequenced material: peripheral blood.

The CDR3 DNA is TGCGCCAGCAGCCAAGACGGCAGGGGGGCTGGCTACACCTTC. Translated: CASSQDGRGAGYTF. This chain uses TRBV4-3 with TRBJ1-2; 7 nucleotides agree with TRBD1. CDR3 size: 14 residues. V lost 0 bases and J lost 7; bases outside the gene matches: 5. CDR1 LGHNA and CDR2 YSLEER come from the germline V gene.